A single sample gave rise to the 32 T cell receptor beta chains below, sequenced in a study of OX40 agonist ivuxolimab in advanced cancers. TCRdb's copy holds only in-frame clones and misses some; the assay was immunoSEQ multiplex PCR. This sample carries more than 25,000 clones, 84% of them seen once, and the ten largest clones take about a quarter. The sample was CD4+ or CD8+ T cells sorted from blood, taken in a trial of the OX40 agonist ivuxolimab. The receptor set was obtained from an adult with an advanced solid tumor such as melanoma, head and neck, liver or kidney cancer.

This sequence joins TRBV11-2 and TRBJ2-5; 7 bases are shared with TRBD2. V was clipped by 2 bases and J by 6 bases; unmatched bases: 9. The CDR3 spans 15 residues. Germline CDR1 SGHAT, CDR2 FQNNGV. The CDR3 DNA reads TGTGCCAGCAGCTTATCCGGGACTACGGGAAAGACCCAGTACTTC. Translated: CASSLSGTTGKTQYF.

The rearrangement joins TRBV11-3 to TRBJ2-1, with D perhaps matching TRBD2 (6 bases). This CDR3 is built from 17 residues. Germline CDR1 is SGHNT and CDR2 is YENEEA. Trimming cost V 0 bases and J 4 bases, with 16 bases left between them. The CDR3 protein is CASSLDRRAGQYNEQFF. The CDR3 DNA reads TGTGCCAGCAGCTTAGATCGGCGAGCGGGCCAGTACAATGAGCAGTTCTTC.

In DNA form, the CDR3 reads TGTGCCAGCAGTTACAGTTGGGGATCTGAAGCTTTCTTT. Its translation: CASSYSWGSEAFF. The J gene is TRBJ1-1, the V gene TRBV6-5; no clear D. Trimming cost V 2 bases and J 6 bases, with 10 bases left between them. Germline V gene data show CDR1 as MNHEY and CDR2 as SVGAGI. This CDR3 comprises 13 residues.

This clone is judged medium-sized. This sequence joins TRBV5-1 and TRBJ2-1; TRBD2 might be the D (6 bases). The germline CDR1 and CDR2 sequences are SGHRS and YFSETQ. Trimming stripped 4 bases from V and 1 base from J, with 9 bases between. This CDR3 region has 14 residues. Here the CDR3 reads CASSRGGSYNEQFF. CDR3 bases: TGCGCCAGCAGCAGAGGAGGGTCCTACAATGAGCAGTTCTTC.

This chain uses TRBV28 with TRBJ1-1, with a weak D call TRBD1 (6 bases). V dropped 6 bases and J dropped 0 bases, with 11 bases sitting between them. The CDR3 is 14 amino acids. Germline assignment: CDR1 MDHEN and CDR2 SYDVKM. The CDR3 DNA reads TGTGCCAGCAGACGAACAGGGATGAACACTGAAGCTTTCTTT. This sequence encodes CASRRTGMNTEAFF.

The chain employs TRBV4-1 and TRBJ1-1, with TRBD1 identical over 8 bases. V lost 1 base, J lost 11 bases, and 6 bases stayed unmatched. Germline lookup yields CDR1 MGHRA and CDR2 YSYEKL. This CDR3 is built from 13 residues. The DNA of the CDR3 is TGCGCCAGCAGCCAAGGGACAGGGCGGGGGGCTTTCTTT. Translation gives CASSQGTGRGAFF.

The DNA for the CDR3 is TGTGCCAGCAGTGAATGGGGGCTAGCCATGAACACTGAAGCTTTCTTT. Its translation: CASSEWGLAMNTEAFF. The genes are TRBV25-1 and TRBJ1-1; a possible D gene is TRBD1 (6 bases). This CDR3 has 16 amino acids. Germline V gene lookup returns CDR1 MGHDK and CDR2 SYGVNS. Between the trimmed V and J ends, which lost 1 base and 0 bases, there was a span of 12 bases. Combining the CDR3 with reference TRBV25-1 and TRBJ1-1 gives the whole variable domain EADIYQTPRYLVIGTGKKITLECSQTMGHDKMYWYQQDPGMELHLIHYSYGVNSTEKGDLSSESTVSRIRTEHFPLTLESARPSHTSQYLCASSEWGLAMNTEAFFGQGTRLTVV.

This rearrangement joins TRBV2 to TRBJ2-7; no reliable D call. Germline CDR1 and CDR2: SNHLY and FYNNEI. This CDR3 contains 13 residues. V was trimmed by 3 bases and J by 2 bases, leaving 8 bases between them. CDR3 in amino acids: CASSEDRTYEQYF. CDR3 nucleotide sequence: TGTGCCAGCAGTGAGGACCGAACCTACGAGCAGTACTTC. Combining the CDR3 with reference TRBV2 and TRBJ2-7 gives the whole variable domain EPEVTQTPSHQVTQMGQEVILRCVPISNHLYFYWYRQILGQKVEFLVSFYNNEISEKSEIFDDQFSVERPDGSNFTLKIRSTKLEDSAMYFCASSEDRTYEQYFGPGTRLTVT.

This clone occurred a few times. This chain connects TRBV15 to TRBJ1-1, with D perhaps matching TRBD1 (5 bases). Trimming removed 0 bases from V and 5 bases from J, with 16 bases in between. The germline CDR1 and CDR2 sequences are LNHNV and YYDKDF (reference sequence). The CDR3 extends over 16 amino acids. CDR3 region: CATSRDFVGVGTEAFF. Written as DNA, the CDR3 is TGTGCCACCAGCAGAGATTTCGTGGGGGTAGGAACTGAAGCTTTCTTT.

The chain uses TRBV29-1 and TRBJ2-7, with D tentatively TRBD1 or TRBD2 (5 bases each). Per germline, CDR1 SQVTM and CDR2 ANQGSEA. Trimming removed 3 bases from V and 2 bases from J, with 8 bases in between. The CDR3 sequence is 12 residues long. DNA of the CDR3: TGCAGCGTTGATGGGGGACCCTACGAGCAGTACTTC. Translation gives CSVDGGPYEQYF.

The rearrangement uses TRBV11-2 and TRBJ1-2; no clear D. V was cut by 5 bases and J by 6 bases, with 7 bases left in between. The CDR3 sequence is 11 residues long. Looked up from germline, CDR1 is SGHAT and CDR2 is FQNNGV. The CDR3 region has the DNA TGTGCCAGCAGCCCCGGAAATGGCTACACCTTC. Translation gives CASSPGNGYTF.

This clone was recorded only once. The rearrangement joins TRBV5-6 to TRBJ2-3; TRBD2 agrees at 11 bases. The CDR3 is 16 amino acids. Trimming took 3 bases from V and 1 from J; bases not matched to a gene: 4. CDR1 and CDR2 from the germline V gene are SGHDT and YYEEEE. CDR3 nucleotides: TGTGCCAGCAGCTCGCTGACTAGCGGGGGCACAGATACGCAGTATTTT. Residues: CASSSLTSGGTDTQYF.

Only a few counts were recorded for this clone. In DNA, the CDR3 is TGTGCCAGCCCGAGGGGACCCCTGGGGCAGCCCCAGCATTTT. This sequence encodes CASPRGPLGQPQHF. This rearrangement joins TRBV6-5 to TRBJ1-5, with D possibly TRBD1 on 5 matching bases. The CDR3 contains 14 residues. Germline-derived CDR1 and CDR2 are MNHEY and SVGAGI. V was cut by 8 bases and J by 7 bases, with 18 bases left in between.

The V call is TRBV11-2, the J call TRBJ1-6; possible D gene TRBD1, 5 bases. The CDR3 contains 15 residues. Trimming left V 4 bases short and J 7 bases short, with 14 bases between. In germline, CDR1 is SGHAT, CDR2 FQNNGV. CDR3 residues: CASSSSGEGNSPLHF. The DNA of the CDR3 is TGTGCCAGCAGCTCCTCGGGGGAGGGGAATTCACCCCTCCACTTT.

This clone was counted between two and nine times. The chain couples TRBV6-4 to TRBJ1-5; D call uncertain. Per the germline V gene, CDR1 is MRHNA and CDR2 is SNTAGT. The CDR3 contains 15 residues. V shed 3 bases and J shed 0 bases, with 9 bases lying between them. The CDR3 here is CASSESGDSNQPQHF. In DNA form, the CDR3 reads TGTGCCAGCAGTGAAAGCGGGGATAGCAATCAGCCCCAGCATTTT.

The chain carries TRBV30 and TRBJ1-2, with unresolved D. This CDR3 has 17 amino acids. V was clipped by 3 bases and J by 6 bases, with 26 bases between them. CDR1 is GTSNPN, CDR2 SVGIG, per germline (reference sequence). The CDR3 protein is CAWSGTRLTEDMHGYTF. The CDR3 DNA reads TGTGCCTGGAGCGGCACAAGGCTCACCGAAGATATGCATGGCTACACCTTC.

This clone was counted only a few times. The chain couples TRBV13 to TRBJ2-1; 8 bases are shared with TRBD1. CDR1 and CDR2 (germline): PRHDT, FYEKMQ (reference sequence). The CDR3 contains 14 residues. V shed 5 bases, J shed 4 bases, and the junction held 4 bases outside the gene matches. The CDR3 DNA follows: TGTGCCAGCAGCATCCGGGACAGGTACAATGAGCAGTTCTTC. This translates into CASSIRDRYNEQFF. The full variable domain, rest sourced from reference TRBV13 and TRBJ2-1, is AAGVIQSPRHLIKEKRETATLKCYPIPRHDTVYWYQQGPGQDPQFLISFYEKMQSDKGSIPDRFSAQQFSDYHSELNMSSLELGDSALYFCASSIRDRYNEQFFGPGTRLTVL.

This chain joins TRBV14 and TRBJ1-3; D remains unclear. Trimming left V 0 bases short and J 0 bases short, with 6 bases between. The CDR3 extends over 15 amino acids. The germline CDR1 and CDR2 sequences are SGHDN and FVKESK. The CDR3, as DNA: TGTGCCAGCAGCCAAGACAGAAACTCTGGAAACACCATATATTTT. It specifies CASSQDRNSGNTIYF.

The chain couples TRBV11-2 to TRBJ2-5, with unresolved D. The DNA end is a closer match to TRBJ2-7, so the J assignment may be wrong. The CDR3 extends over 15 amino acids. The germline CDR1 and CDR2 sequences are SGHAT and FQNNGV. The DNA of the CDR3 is TGTGCCAGCAGCTTAGGAGCAGCTACTTACTACGAGCAGTACTTC. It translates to CASSLGAATYYEQYF.

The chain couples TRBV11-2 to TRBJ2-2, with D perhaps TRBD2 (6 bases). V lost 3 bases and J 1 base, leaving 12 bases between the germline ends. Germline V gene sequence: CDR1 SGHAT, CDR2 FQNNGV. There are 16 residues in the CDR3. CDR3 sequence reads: CASSFPRGGNTGELFF. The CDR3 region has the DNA TGTGCCAGCAGCTTTCCACGGGGAGGGAACACCGGGGAGCTGTTTTTT.

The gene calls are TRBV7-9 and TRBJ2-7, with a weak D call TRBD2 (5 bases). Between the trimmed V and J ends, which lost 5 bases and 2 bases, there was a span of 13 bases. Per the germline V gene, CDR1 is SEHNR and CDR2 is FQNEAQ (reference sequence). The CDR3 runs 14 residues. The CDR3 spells CASSTDYEPYEQYF. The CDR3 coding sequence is TGTGCCAGCAGCACCGACTACGAGCCCTACGAGCAGTACTTC.

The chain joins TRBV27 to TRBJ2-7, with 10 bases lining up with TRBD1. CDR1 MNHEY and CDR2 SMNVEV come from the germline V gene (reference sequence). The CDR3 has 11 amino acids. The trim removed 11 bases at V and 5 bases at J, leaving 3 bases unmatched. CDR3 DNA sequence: TGTGCCTCCGGGACAGGGGACGAGCAGTACTTC. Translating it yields CASGTGDEQYF.

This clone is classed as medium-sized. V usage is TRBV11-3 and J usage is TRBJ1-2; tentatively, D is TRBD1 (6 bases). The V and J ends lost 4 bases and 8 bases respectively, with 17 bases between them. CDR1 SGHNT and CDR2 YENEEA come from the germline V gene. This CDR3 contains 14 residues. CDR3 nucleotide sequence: TGTGCCAGCAGCTCCGGACAGTTACGGGACGGCTACACCTTC. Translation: CASSSGQLRDGYTF.

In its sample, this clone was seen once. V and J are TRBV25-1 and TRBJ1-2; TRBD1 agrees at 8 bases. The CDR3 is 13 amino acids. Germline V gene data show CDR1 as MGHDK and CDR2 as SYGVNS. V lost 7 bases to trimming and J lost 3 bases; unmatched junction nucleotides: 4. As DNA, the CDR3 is TGTGCCAGCACTCAGGGGGCGGACTATGGCTACACCTTC. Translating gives CASTQGADYGYTF.

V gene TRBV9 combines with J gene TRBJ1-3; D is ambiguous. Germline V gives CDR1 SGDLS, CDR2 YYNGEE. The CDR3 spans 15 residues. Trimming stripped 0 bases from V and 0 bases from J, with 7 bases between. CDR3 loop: CASSVAGASGNTIYF. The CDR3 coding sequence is TGTGCCAGCAGCGTAGCGGGAGCCTCTGGAAACACCATATATTTT.

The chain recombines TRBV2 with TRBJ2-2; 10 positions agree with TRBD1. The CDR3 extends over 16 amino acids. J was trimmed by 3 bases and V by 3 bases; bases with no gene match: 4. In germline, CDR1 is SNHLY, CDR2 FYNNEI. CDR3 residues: CASSDGTGAYTGELFF. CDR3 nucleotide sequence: TGTGCCAGCAGTGACGGGACAGGGGCCTACACCGGGGAGCTGTTTTTT.

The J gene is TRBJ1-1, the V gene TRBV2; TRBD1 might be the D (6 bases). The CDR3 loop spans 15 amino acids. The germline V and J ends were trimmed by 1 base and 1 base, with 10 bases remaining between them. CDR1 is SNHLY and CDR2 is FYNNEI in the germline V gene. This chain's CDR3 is CASSEVRGQNTEAFF. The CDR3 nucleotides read TGTGCCAGCAGTGAAGTTAGGGGACAGAACACTGAAGCTTTCTTT.

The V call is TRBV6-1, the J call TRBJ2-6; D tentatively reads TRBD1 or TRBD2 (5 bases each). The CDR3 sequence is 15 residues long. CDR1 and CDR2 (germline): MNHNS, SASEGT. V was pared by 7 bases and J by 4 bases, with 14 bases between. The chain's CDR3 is CASTGSGTGANVLTF. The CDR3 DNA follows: TGTGCCAGCACTGGGTCAGGGACCGGGGCCAACGTCCTGACTTTC.

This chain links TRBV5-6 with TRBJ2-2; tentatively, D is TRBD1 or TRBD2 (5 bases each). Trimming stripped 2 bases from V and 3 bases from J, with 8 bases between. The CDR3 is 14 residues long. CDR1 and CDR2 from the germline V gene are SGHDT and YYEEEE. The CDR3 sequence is CASSFGTDTGELFF. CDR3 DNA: TGTGCCAGCAGCTTTGGGACGGACACCGGGGAGCTGTTTTTT.

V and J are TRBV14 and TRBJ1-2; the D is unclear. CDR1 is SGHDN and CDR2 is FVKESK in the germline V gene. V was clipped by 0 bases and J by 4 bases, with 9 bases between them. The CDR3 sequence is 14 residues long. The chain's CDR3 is CASSQERLFYGYTF. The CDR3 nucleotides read TGTGCCAGCAGCCAAGAGAGGCTCTTCTATGGCTACACCTTC.

The CDR3 nucleotides read TGTGCCAGCAGCTTAGGCCAGAGCGAGCAGTACTTC. This codes for CASSLGQSEQYF. The chain links TRBV7-9 to TRBJ2-7, with D uncertain. CDR1 and CDR2 from the germline V gene are SEHNR and FQNEAQ (reference sequence). The CDR3 contains 12 residues. V lost 1 base and J lost 6, with 7 bases in between.

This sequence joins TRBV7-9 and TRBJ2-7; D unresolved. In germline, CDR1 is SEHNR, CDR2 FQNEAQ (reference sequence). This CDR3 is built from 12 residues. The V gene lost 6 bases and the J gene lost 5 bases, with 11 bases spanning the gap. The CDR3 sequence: CASSPPRDEQYF. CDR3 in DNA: TGTGCCAGCAGTCCTCCTAGGGACGAGCAGTACTTC. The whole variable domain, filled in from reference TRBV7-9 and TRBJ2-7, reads DTGVSQNPRHKITKRGQNVTFRCDPISEHNRLYWYRQTLGQGPEFLTYFQNEAQLEKSRLLSDRFSAERPKGSFSTLEIQRTEQGDSAMYLCASSPPRDEQYFGPGTRLTVT.